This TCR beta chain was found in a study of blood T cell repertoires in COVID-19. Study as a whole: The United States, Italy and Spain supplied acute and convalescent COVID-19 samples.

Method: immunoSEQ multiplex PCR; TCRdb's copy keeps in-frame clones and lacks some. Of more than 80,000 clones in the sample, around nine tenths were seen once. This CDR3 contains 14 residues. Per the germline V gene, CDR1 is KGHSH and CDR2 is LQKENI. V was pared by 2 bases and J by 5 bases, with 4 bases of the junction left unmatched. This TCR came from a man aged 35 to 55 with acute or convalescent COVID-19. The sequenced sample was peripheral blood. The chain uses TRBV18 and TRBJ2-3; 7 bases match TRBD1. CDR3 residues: CASSPRQGQDTQYF. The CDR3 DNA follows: TGTGCCAGCTCACCAAGACAGGGTCAAGATACGCAGTATTTT. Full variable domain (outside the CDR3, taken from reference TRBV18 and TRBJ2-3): NAGVMQNPRHLVRRRGQEARLRCSPMKGHSHVYWYRQLPEEGLKFMVYLQKENIIDESGMPKERFSAEFPKEGPSILRIQQVVRGDSAAYFCASSPRQGQDTQYFGPGTRLTVL.